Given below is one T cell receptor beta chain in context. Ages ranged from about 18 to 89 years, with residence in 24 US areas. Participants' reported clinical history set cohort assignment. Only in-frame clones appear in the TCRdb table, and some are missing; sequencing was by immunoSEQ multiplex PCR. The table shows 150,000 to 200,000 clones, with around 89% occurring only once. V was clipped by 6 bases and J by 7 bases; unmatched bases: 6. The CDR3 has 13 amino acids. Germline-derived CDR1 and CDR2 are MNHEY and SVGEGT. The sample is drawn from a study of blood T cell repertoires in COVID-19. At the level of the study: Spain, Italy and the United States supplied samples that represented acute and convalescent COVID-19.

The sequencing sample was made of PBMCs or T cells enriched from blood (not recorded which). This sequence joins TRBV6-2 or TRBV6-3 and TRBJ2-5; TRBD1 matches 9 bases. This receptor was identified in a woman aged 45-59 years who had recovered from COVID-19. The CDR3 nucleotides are TGTGCCAGCAGCCACAGGGGGCTGGGGACCCAGTACTTC. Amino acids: CASSHRGLGTQYF.